The present T cell receptor beta chain was sequenced within a study of blood T cell repertoires in COVID-19. Study overall: Acute and convalescent COVID-19 specimens originated in the United States, Italy and Spain. Sources were T cells, B-cell-depleted T cells, or PBMCs; the material itself was cDNA or gDNA.

Germline CDR1 SQVTM, CDR2 ANQGSEA. V gave up 3 bases and J gave up 0 bases, with 21 bases separating them. The CDR3 covers 18 residues. Authors' methods: For nucleated cells, counts were estimated from reference gene primer amplification. Using immunoSEQ multiplex PCR, the repertoire was profiled, and TCRdb retains in-frame clones only, with some absent. V, J and clone size were drawn from that table, and D and trimming were deduced from the DNA. The sample has about 280,000 clones, approximately 84% seen once; the top ten hold 2% to 2.5%. V and J are TRBV29-1 and TRBJ2-1, with D possibly TRBD2 on 6 matching bases. Sequenced sample: peripheral blood. This clonotype was obtained from a woman in her 30s who had recovered from COVID-19. The CDR3 DNA is TGCAGCGTTGAGGGACCCTTCTCTGGGAGGATCTCCTACAATGAGCAGTTCTTC. The encoded protein is CSVEGPFSGRISYNEQFF.